This TCR beta chain is drawn from a study of T-cell reconstitution after alpha-beta-depleted transplantation in children. The CDR3 has 18 residues. Germline V gene sequence: CDR1 SGHAT, CDR2 FQNNGV. Trimming at V came to 7 bases and at J to 5 bases, leaving 13 bases not matched to a gene. TCRbeta library preparation incorporated unique molecular identifiers. TCRdb called the PCR reads again in MiXCR, with one record for every CDR3 protein. The profile covers 200,000 to 250,000 distinct CDR3 sequences, with under 9.5% appearing a single time and about 6.2% taken by the ten largest. Sequenced material: PBMCs from the stem cell graft donor, taken from the stem cell graft. This TCR derives from a human donor who donated a stem cell graft to a child with acute lymphoblastic leukemia. The chain recombines TRBV11-2 with TRBJ2-1; TRBD2 matches at 14 bases. The CDR3 region has the DNA TGTGCCAGCAACAAAACCCCGGGACTAGCGGGGGTGAACAATGAGCAGTTCTTC. The encoded protein is CASNKTPGLAGVNNEQFF.